The 25 T cell receptor beta chains in this list originate from one sample, sequenced in a study of blood T cell repertoires in COVID-19 (dated by TCRdb to about 2020). Library construction relied on the immunoSEQ multiplex PCR assay. In its TCRdb copy, this immuneACCESS table keeps in-frame sequences only and misses some clones. Where compared with another copy, unresolved V genes explain less than half of these, and the others have no known cause. Present in this sample are approximately 100,000 clones, 84% of which were seen just once. Approximately 27% of the sample rests with the top ten. The sequencing sample was made of peripheral blood. The receptor source for this set is a man aged 60 to 69 with acute or convalescent COVID-19.

The CDR3 region has the DNA TGTGCCAGCAGCTTGGGCCAGACAGGTGAAAATCAGCCCCAGCATTTT. The encoded protein is CASSLGQTGENQPQHF. V is TRBV5-8 and J is TRBJ1-5, with D tentatively TRBD1 (6 bases). The V gene's germline CDR1 is SGHTS and CDR2 YDEGEE. This CDR3 region has 16 residues. Trimming took off 0 bases at V and 4 bases at J, with 14 bases between the two ends.

The chain carries TRBV5-5 and TRBJ1-6, with D possibly matching TRBD1 (5 bases). The V and J ends lost 3 bases and 7 bases respectively, with 17 bases between them. The CDR3 runs 16 residues. Germline loops: CDR1 SGHKS, CDR2 YYEKEE (reference sequence). This CDR3 is CASSSGPQGPNSPLHF. The CDR3, as DNA: TGTGCCAGCAGCTCCGGGCCCCAGGGCCCAAATTCACCCCTCCACTTT.

This clone was detected once. The V gene is TRBV7-9, the J gene TRBJ1-4, with a tentative D call TRBD1 (6 bases). The CDR3 is made up of 15 amino acids. CDR1 and CDR2 from the germline V gene are SEHNR and FQNEAQ (reference sequence). The V end lost 5 bases, the J end lost 5 bases, and 15 bases lay between the germline ends. The CDR3 here is CASSTPRTENEKLFF. In DNA, the CDR3 is TGTGCCAGCAGCACCCCCCGGACAGAAAATGAAAAACTGTTTTTT.

V gene TRBV6-5 combines with J gene TRBJ1-1, with D possibly TRBD1 on 5 matching bases. The CDR3 is 12 residues long. Trimming removed 8 bases at V and 1 base at J, with 8 bases between. Germline V gives CDR1 MNHEY, CDR2 SVGAGI. Here the CDR3 DNA reads TGTGCCAGCCGAACAGGGAACACTGAAGCTTTCTTT. Translation gives CASRTGNTEAFF.

The chain employs TRBV3-1 (or the pseudogene TRBV3-2) and TRBJ1-2; 10 positions agree with TRBD1. The germline CDR1 and CDR2 sequences are LGHDT and YNNKEL (reference sequence). This CDR3 has 14 residues. The ends lost 3 bases at V and 7 bases at J; junction bases unmatched: 5. This CDR3 is CASSHRQGAVGYTF. The CDR3 nucleotides are TGTGCCAGCAGCCATAGACAGGGGGCGGTTGGCTACACCTTC.

On this clone: This same CDR3 is encoded by further DNA sequences in the sample. This chain joins TRBV5-1 and TRBJ1-1; 8 bases fit TRBD1. V gave up 1 base and J gave up 4 bases; unmatched junction bases: 0. CDR1 is SGHRS and CDR2 is YFSETQ in the germline V gene. There are 13 residues in the CDR3. The CDR3 DNA sequence: TGCGCCAGCAGCTTGACAGGGGGCACTGAAGCTTTCTTT. Protein product: CASSLTGGTEAFF.

CDR3 nucleotides: TGCGCCAGCAGCTTGTCAGGGGGCGGGTATGAGCAGTTCTTC. As protein: CASSLSGGGYEQFF. The V call is TRBV5-1, the J call TRBJ2-1; TRBD1 matches at 8 bases. This CDR3 contains 14 residues. Trimming took 1 base from V and 8 from J; bases not matched to a gene: 5. Germline CDR1 and CDR2: SGHRS and YFSETQ. Complete variable domain (other parts from reference TRBV5-1 and TRBJ2-1): KAGVTQTPRYLIKTRGQQVTLSCSPISGHRSVSWYQQTPGQGLQFLFEYFSETQRNKGNFPGRFSGRQFSNSRSEMNVSTLELGDSALYLCASSLSGGGYEQFFGPGTRLTVL.

The chain combines TRBV28 with TRBJ1-2; 7 bases align to TRBD1. The germline V gene encodes CDR1 MDHEN and CDR2 SYDVKM. The J segment lost 7 bases and the V segment lost 5 bases, leaving 4 bases of the junction unmatched. This CDR3 is 12 amino acids long. The CDR3 sequence: CASSRGQVGYTF. CDR3 sequence (DNA): TGTGCCAGCAGTCGCGGACAGGTTGGCTACACCTTC.

This chain links TRBV27 with TRBJ1-4, with 9 bases aligning to TRBD1. After removal of 6 bases from V and 5 bases from J, the junction contained 4 bases not matched to a gene. Germline lookup yields CDR1 MNHEY and CDR2 SMNVEV (reference sequence). The CDR3 consists of 14 residues. Written as DNA, the CDR3 is TGTGCCAGCAGCTGGACAGGGGTCAATGAAAAACTGTTTTTT. Protein product: CASSWTGVNEKLFF.

This clone was observed a single time. The J gene is TRBJ1-2, the V gene TRBV27; TRBD1 matches at 9 bases. The CDR3 has 16 residues. Per the germline V gene, CDR1 is MNHEY and CDR2 is SMNVEV (reference sequence). V lost 3 bases, J lost 1 base, and 6 bases stayed unmatched. CDR3 sequence: CASSFSQGARNYGYTF. CDR3 sequence (DNA): TGTGCCAGCAGTTTCTCACAGGGGGCGCGTAACTATGGCTACACCTTC.

This rearrangement joins TRBV6-5 to TRBJ2-1; D ambiguous. This CDR3 comprises 15 residues. Germline V gives CDR1 MNHEY, CDR2 SVGAGI. V lost 9 bases to trimming and J lost 0 bases, with 15 bases between them. The chain's CDR3 is CASHNTWSSYNEQFF. The CDR3 DNA reads TGTGCCAGTCACAACACATGGAGCTCCTACAATGAGCAGTTCTTC.

V is TRBV28 and J is TRBJ1-2; 7 bases are a match to TRBD1. This CDR3 has 16 amino acids. Germline assignment: CDR1 MDHEN and CDR2 SYDVKM. V trimming: 2 bases; J trimming: 7 bases; junction bases outside the gene matches: 13. CDR3 coding DNA: TGTGCCAGCAGTTTAGTTTTCGGGACAGCTCCTTTTGGCTACACCTTC. Translating gives CASSLVFGTAPFGYTF.

The V call is TRBV5-5, the J call TRBJ1-1; tentative D call: TRBD1 (6 bases). The CDR3 is 15 residues long. Trimming pared 3 bases from V and 5 bases from J, leaving 17 bases between. Germline CDR1 reads SGHKS; CDR2 reads YYEKEE (reference sequence). The CDR3 bases are TGTGCCAGCAGCTCGCCGGACAGAAGGGGAACTGAAGCTTTCTTT. Translation: CASSSPDRRGTEAFF.

The chain uses TRBV5-1 and TRBJ1-1, with TRBD1 identical over 9 bases. Germline trimming cut 7 bases from V and 4 bases from J; bases unmatched to any gene: 8. The germline V gene has CDR1 SGHRS and CDR2 YFSETQ. The CDR3 totals 14 residues. CDR3 amino acids: CASGDRAQGTEAFF. The CDR3 region has the DNA TGCGCCAGCGGGGACAGGGCCCAGGGCACTGAAGCTTTCTTT.

The V and J genes are TRBV29-1 and TRBJ2-1; 7 nucleotides align to TRBD2. V lost 2 bases to trimming and J lost 2 bases; unmatched junction nucleotides: 6. The CDR3 runs 15 residues. Looked up from germline, CDR1 is SQVTM and CDR2 is ANQGSEA. CDR3 residues: CSVESRDYTYNEQFF. Written as DNA, the CDR3 is TGCAGCGTTGAATCCCGGGACTATACCTACAATGAGCAGTTCTTC.

The rearrangement joins TRBV29-1 to TRBJ2-2; D is perhaps TRBD1 (6 bases). Germline lookup yields CDR1 SQVTM and CDR2 ANQGSEA. The CDR3 has 14 amino acids. V gave up 7 bases and J gave up 0 bases, with 12 bases separating them. The CDR3 region is CSAFGTPNTGELFF. CDR3 coding DNA: TGCAGCGCCTTCGGGACACCGAACACCGGGGAGCTGTTTTTT.

This clone was recorded a few times. The V and J genes are TRBV9 and TRBJ1-1, with 9 bases lining up with TRBD1. Germline assignment: CDR1 SGDLS and CDR2 YYNGEE. CDR3 size: 13 residues. Trimming at V came to 4 bases and at J to 7 bases, leaving 5 bases not matched to a gene. As DNA, the CDR3 is TGTGCCAGCAGCCGGGGACAGGGAGATGAAGCTTTCTTT. Its translation is CASSRGQGDEAFF.

This chain's CDR3 is CASSSWVPGLVRETYNEQFF. In nucleotides, the CDR3 is TGTGCCAGCAGTTCGTGGGTACCGGGACTAGTTAGGGAAACCTACAATGAGCAGTTCTTC. The rearrangement links TRBV27 to TRBJ2-1, with 8 bases that match TRBD2. From germline, CDR1 is MNHEY and CDR2 SMNVEV (reference sequence). V was pared by 4 bases and J by 2 bases, with 19 bases of the junction left unmatched. This CDR3 spans 20 amino acids.

This clone was seen a few times. The junction and the germline gene differ at one end; a read error may be behind it. The chain employs TRBV7-7 and TRBJ2-2, with 8 bases matching TRBD1. The CDR3 contains 16 residues. Germline lookup yields CDR1 SSHAT and CDR2 FNYEAQ (reference sequence). CDR3 amino acids: CASSPGGQGFTGELFF. Written as DNA, the CDR3 is TGTGCTAGCAGCCCCGGCGGACAGGGTTTCACCGGGGAGCTGTTTTTT.

The V gene is TRBV5-1, the J gene TRBJ2-5, with D possibly being TRBD2 (6 bases). This CDR3 comprises 15 residues. Trimming removed 3 bases from V and 0 bases from J, with 12 bases in between. The germline CDR1 and CDR2 sequences are SGHRS and YFSETQ. The CDR3 DNA is TGCGCCAGCAGCTCCCGGGGGACGCACCAAGAGACCCAGTACTTC. This gives the protein CASSSRGTHQETQYF. The variable domain in full, completed from reference TRBV5-1 and TRBJ2-5, reads KAGVTQTPRYLIKTRGQQVTLSCSPISGHRSVSWYQQTPGQGLQFLFEYFSETQRNKGNFPGRFSGRQFSNSRSEMNVSTLELGDSALYLCASSSRGTHQETQYFGPGTRLLVL.

This sequence joins TRBV5-4 and TRBJ2-1; D may be TRBD2 (7 bases). The CDR3 has 15 amino acids. Trimming left V 2 bases short and J 2 bases short, with 11 bases between. Germline CDR1 reads SGHNT; CDR2 reads YYREEE (reference sequence). The CDR3 loop is CASSLGRGAYNEQFF. The CDR3 DNA reads as TGTGCCAGCAGCTTAGGGAGGGGGGCCTACAATGAGCAGTTCTTC.

This chain uses TRBV30 with TRBJ2-5, with 8 bases identical to TRBD1. The germline V gene has CDR1 GTSNPN and CDR2 SVGIG (reference sequence). V shed 4 bases and J 0 bases; nucleotides not matched to a gene: 4. The CDR3 has 14 residues. CDR3 coding DNA: TGTGCCTGGAAGGACAGGGTGTACCAAGAGACCCAGTACTTC. Its protein product is CAWKDRVYQETQYF.

The chain couples TRBV3-1 (or the pseudogene TRBV3-2) to TRBJ2-7, with D perhaps matching TRBD1 (7 bases). Trimming left V 8 bases short and J 6 bases short, with 20 bases between. The V gene's germline CDR1 is LGHDT and CDR2 YNNKEL (reference sequence). The CDR3 sequence is 14 residues long. The CDR3: CASVKEGAGSEQYF. As DNA, the CDR3 is TGTGCCAGCGTAAAGGAGGGGGCGGGTAGCGAGCAGTACTTC.

The chain carries TRBV5-1 and TRBJ1-2; 8 nucleotides line up with TRBD1. Trimming took 2 bases from V and 4 from J; bases not matched to a gene: 4. From germline, CDR1 is SGHRS and CDR2 YFSETQ. This CDR3 spans 14 amino acids. The CDR3 spells CASSFGQGLYGYTF. The DNA of the CDR3 is TGCGCCAGCAGCTTCGGACAGGGACTCTATGGCTACACCTTC.

This clone was seen only a few times. V is TRBV28 and J is TRBJ2-3; D might be TRBD2 (6 bases). Trimming stripped 3 bases from V and 0 bases from J, with 13 bases between. This CDR3 spans 16 amino acids. Germline V gives CDR1 MDHEN, CDR2 SYDVKM. In nucleotides, the CDR3 is TGTGCCAGCAGTTTTTTGGGCAGCGGGAGCACAGATACGCAGTATTTT. Its translation is CASSFLGSGSTDTQYF.